Ten or more counts support the clone carrying this T cell receptor beta chain. Its antigen is undetermined. The data derive from a study of T cells in Graves' hyperthyroidism and ophthalmopathy. Overall study results and limits: Blood also showed most of the thyroid clonotypes that were expanded above 0.001. Ophthalmopathy, as predicted by the model, came a median about seven months after the prediction.

Active moderate-to-severe ophthalmopathy, Clinical Activity Score at least 3, NOSPECS at least 4, under 3 months' duration. Exclusion of a patient resulted from uncontrolled infection, other autoimmune disease, pregnancy or lactation. The germline V gene has CDR1 MNHEY and CDR2 SMNVEV (reference sequence). CDR3 length: 12 residues. With 6 bases removed from V and 4 bases from J, the gap between germline ends came to 10 bases. Amplification targeted TCR beta CDR3 regions from RNA transcripts. The HTBI primer set drove a first-round RT-PCR of the TCR CDR3. TCRdb passed the multiplex PCR reads through MiXCR, listing each CDR3 protein once. The sample has about 350,000 distinct CDR3 sequences, 15% to 20% seen once.

The chain carries TRBV27 and TRBJ2-7; D not resolved. Sequencing was carried out using blood. This TCR derives from a woman between 35 and 50 years old with Graves' ophthalmopathy. The CDR3 loop reads CASRAPGYEQYF. DNA for the CDR3: TGTGCCAGCAGGGCCCCGGGTTACGAGCAGTACTTC.